Listed below are T cell receptor beta chains from one sample, sequenced in a study of CD8+ T cells in alopecia areata. Repertoires were generated with immunoSEQ multiplex PCR, while TCRdb's copy carries only in-frame clones and drops some. The sample lists 110,000 or so clones; 59% were seen once. Sequenced material: CD8+ T cells sorted from blood. These receptors all come from a human donor in good health. The CDR3 runs from the conserved cysteine through the conserved F or W. The D gene is left open where the match is weak. The listing skips clone size in some rows; elsewhere it reads once, few, many or a size class.

J gene	D gene	V gene	clone size	CDR3 protein	CDR3 DNA
TRBJ1-1	NA	TRBV5-4	NA	CASSLGTTGTEAFF	TGTGCCAGCAGCTTAGGGACGACAGGAACTGAAGCTTTCTTT
TRBJ2-2	NA	TRBV19	few	CASSSRDVGDTGELFF	TGTGCCAGTAGTTCCAGGGATGTGGGGGACACCGGGGAGCTGTTTTTT
TRBJ2-7	NA	TRBV11-1	NA	CASSFSGSPYEQYF	TGTGCCAGCAGCTTTTCTGGGAGCCCCTACGAGCAGTACTTC
TRBJ2-1	TRBD1	TRBV29-1	NA	CSVGPGQGFPYNEQFF	TGCAGCGTGGGACCGGGACAGGGGTTCCCCTACAATGAGCAGTTCTTC
TRBJ2-7	TRBD1	TRBV7-8	NA	CASSEGTGSSYEQYF	TGTGCCAGCAGCGAGGGGACAGGAAGCTCCTACGAGCAGTACTTC
TRBJ1-1	NA	TRBV4-3	few	CASSQEASGYRRTEAFF	TGCGCCAGCAGCCAGGAAGCCTCAGGGTATAGACGAACTGAAGCTTTCTTT
TRBJ1-1	NA	TRBV2	few	CASQRGDIPLGTEAFF	TGTGCCAGCCAGAGGGGGGACATCCCCTTGGGCACTGAAGCTTTCTTT
TRBJ2-5	NA	TRBV29-1	NA	CSVDVTTKETQYF	TGCAGCGTTGATGTGACTACCAAAGAGACCCAGTACTTC
TRBJ2-7	TRBD2	TRBV9	once	CASSVTTSGGDEQYF	TGTGCCAGCAGCGTGACAACTAGCGGGGGAGACGAGCAGTACTTC
TRBJ2-3	NA	TRBV5-1	few	CASSRLWGPIPTQYF	TGCGCCAGCAGCCGATTATGGGGCCCCATTCCCACGCAGTATTTT
TRBJ1-4	NA	TRBV5-1	NA	CASSLGLATNEKLFF	TGCGCCAGCAGCTTGGGGCTGGCAACTAATGAAAAACTGTTTTTT
TRBJ2-3	NA	TRBV6-1	NA	CASDDIPPTDTQYF	TGTGCCAGCGACGATATACCCCCCACAGATACGCAGTATTTT
TRBJ2-5	NA	TRBV6-1	few	CASSARRDPALETQYF	TGTGCCAGCAGTGCACGGAGAGACCCCGCCTTGGAGACCCAGTACTTC
TRBJ2-5	TRBD2	TRBV4-1	NA	CASSHSGTSAETQYF	TGCGCCAGCAGCCATTCTGGGACTAGCGCCGAGACCCAGTACTTC
TRBJ2-7	NA	TRBV5-4	NA	CASSRGGAYEQYF	TGTGCCAGCAGCAGAGGGGGAGCCTACGAGCAGTACTTC
TRBJ2-5	NA	TRBV7-4	NA	CASSPCCSKGVGAQETQYF	TGTGCCAGCAGCCCATGCTGTTCGAAGGGGGTAGGGGCCCAAGAGACCCAGTACTTC
TRBJ2-3	NA	TRBV15	NA	CATSRDERFPDTQYF	TGTGCCACCAGCAGAGATGAGCGTTTCCCAGATACGCAGTATTTT
TRBJ1-2	NA	TRBV13	NA	CASSLSVRSGGYTF	TGTGCCAGCAGCTTATCCGTCAGGTCAGGTGGCTACACCTTC
TRBJ2-1	TRBD2	TRBV13	NA	CASSPTGLAGGVEQFF	TGTGCCAGCAGCCCGACGGGACTAGCGGGGGGTGTTGAGCAGTTCTTC
TRBJ2-1	TRBD2	TRBV9	few	CASSVSLAGGPANEQFF	TGTGCCAGCAGCGTGTCCCTAGCGGGGGGCCCTGCCAATGAGCAGTTCTTC
TRBJ2-3	NA	TRBV5-1	once	CASSPGTSSTDTQYF	TGCGCCAGCAGCCCGGGGACCTCTAGCACAGATACGCAGTATTTT
TRBJ2-5	NA	TRBV19	NA	CASSIGLEEETQYF	TGTGCCAGTAGTATCGGGCTAGAGGAAGAGACCCAGTACTTC
TRBJ2-5	TRBD2	TRBV2	NA	CASTVLGGADMGTQYF	TGTGCCAGCACAGTCCTCGGGGGGGCCGATATGGGGACCCAGTACTTC
TRBJ2-5	TRBD2	TRBV7-6	NA	CASSPLAGGPRLETQYF	TGTGCCAGCAGCCCGCTAGCGGGGGGGCCCAGGTTGGAGACCCAGTACTTC